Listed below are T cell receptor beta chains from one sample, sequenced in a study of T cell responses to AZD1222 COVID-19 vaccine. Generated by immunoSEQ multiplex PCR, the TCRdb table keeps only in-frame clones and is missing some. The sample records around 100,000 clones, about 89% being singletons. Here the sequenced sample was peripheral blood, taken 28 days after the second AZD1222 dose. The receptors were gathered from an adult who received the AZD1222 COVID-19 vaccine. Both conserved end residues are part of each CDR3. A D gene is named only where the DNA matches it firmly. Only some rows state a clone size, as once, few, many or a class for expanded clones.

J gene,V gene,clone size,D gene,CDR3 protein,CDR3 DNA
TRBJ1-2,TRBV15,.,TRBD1,CATSRDRDREYGYTF,TGTGCCACCAGCAGAGATAGAGACAGGGAGTATGGCTACACCTTC
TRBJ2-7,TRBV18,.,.,CASSPKIGNEQYF,TGTGCCAGCTCACCCAAAATAGGAAACGAGCAGTACTTC
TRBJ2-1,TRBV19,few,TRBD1,CASSIGTGDNEQFF,TGTGCCAGTAGTATAGGGACAGGTGACAATGAGCAGTTCTTC
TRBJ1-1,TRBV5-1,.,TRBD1,CASSLTGAEAFF,TGCGCCAGCAGCTTAACAGGGGCCGAAGCTTTCTTT
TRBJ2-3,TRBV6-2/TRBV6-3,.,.,CASSYAPNYGTQYF,TGTGCCAGCAGTTACGCCCCGAACTACGGTACGCAGTATTTT
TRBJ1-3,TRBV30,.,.,CAWDTGNTIYF,TGTGCCTGGGACACTGGAAACACCATATATTTT
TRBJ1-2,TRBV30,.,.,CAWSPGQHNYGYTF,TGTGCCTGGAGCCCGGGGCAGCACAACTATGGCTACACCTTC
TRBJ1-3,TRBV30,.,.,CAWRDRPSGNTIYF,TGTGCCTGGAGGGACAGACCCTCTGGAAACACCATATATTTT
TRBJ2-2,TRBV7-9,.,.,CASNLPARATGELFF,TGTGCCAGCAACTTGCCCGCCCGGGCGACCGGGGAGCTGTTTTTT
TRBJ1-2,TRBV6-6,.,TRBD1,CASNRTGSHSWTIGYTF,TGTGCCAGCAATCGGACAGGGTCCCACTCTTGGACTATAGGCTACACCTTC
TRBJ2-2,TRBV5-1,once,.,CASSRTNTGELFF,TGCGCCAGCAGCCGGACAAACACCGGGGAGCTGTTTTTT
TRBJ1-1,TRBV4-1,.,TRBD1,CASSQRTGGGGTEAFF,TGCGCCAGCAGCCAAAGGACAGGGGGCGGAGGTACTGAAGCTTTCTTT
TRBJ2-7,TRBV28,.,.,CASKGGVESYEQYF,TGTGCCAGCAAGGGGGGGGTGGAGTCCTACGAGCAGTACTTC
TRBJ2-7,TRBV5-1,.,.,CASSGQATYEQYF,TGCGCCAGCAGCGGGCAGGCAACCTACGAGCAGTACTTC
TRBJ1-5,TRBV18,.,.,CASSPRRDPNQPQHF,TGTGCCAGCTCACCACGTCGGGACCCAAATCAGCCCCAGCATTTT
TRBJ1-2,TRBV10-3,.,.,CAIRRGLGEGYTF,TGTGCCATCCGCCGCGGGCTCGGGGAAGGCTACACCTTC
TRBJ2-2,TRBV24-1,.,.,CATSDLGWANTGELFF,TGTGCCACCAGTGACCTCGGGTGGGCGAACACCGGGGAGCTGTTTTTT
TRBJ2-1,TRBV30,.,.,CASRGGTYNEQFF,TGTGCCTCTAGAGGGGGTACCTACAATGAGCAGTTCTTC
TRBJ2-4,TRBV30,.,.,CAGLFSAKNIQYF,TGTGCCGGCCTGTTTTCAGCCAAAAACATTCAGTACTTC
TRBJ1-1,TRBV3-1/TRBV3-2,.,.,CASSQGFSNTEAFF,TGTGCCAGCAGCCAAGGTTTTTCGAACACTGAAGCTTTCTTT
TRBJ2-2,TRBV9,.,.,CASSVQPEEAGELFF,TGTGCCAGCAGCGTACAGCCTGAAGAGGCCGGGGAGCTGTTTTTT
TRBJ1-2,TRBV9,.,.,CASSAPGAVAGYTF,TGTGCCAGCAGCGCACCAGGGGCAGTGGCCGGCTACACCTTC
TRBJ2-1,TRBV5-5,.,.,CASSPSAYSYNEQFF,TGTGCCAGCAGCCCCTCAGCATACTCCTACAATGAGCAGTTCTTC
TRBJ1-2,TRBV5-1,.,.,CASSSGGTNYGYTF,TGCGCCAGCAGCTCGGGCGGAACTAACTATGGCTACACCTTC
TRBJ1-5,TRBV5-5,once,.,CASSLDGLSNQPQHF,TGTGCCAGCAGCTTGGACGGACTTAGCAATCAGCCCCAGCATTTT
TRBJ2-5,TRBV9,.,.,CASSLMGGEETQYF,TGTGCCAGCAGCCTCATGGGGGGAGAAGAGACCCAGTACTTC
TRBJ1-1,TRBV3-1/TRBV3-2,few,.,CASSPRLGSGTEAFF,TGTGCCAGCAGCCCCCGGCTGGGGTCGGGCACTGAAGCTTTCTTT
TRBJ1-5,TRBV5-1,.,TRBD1,CASSMGQSGQPQHF,TGCGCCAGCAGCATGGGACAGTCCGGACAGCCCCAGCATTTT
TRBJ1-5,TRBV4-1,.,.,CASSQGDTDQPQHF,TGCGCCAGCAGCCAAGGGGACACCGATCAGCCCCAGCATTTT
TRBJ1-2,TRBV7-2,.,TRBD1,CASSPQTGNHGYTF,TGTGCCAGCAGCCCGCAGACAGGGAACCATGGCTACACCTTC
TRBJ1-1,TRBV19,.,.,CASSERGITEAFF,TGTGCCAGTTCTGAAAGGGGAATAACCGAAGCTTTCTTT
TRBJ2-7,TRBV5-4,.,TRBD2,CASSSEGGSSYEQYF,TGTGCCAGCAGCTCGGAGGGCGGGAGCTCCTACGAGCAGTACTTC
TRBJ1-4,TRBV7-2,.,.,CASSRQSRNEKLFF,TGTGCCAGCAGCAGGCAGAGTCGCAATGAAAAACTGTTTTTT
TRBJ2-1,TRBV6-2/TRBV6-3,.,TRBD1,CASSYPRRRDRSINEQFF,TGTGCCAGCAGTTACCCCAGACGCCGGGACAGGTCCATCAATGAGCAGTTCTTC
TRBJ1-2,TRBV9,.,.,CASSVDGRSAYGYTF,TGTGCCAGCAGCGTAGATGGAAGGTCAGCATATGGCTACACCTTC
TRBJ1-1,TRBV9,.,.,CASSVAVSLGTEAFF,TGTGCCAGCAGCGTCGCGGTATCGTTGGGCACTGAAGCTTTCTTT
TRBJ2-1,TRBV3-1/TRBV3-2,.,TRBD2,CASSPTLAGGSYNEQFF,TGTGCCAGCAGCCCGACCTTAGCGGGGGGTTCCTACAATGAGCAGTTCTTC
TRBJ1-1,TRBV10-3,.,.,CAIMEVSGGGIEAFF,TGTGCCATCATGGAGGTCAGTGGTGGGGGGATTGAAGCTTTCTTT
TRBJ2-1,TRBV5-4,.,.,CASSSDYNTDEEFFF,TGTGCCAGCAGCTCGGACTATAACACAGATGAGGAGTTCTTCTTC
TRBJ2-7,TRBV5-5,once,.,CASSLAVTYEQYF,TGTGCCAGCAGCCTGGCAGTGACCTACGAGCAGTACTTC
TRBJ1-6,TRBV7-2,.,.,CASSPHADGNNSPLHF,TGTGCCAGCAGCCCTCATGCAGACGGCAATAATTCACCCCTCCACTTT
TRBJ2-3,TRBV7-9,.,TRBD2,CASGPSRGDSGDTQYF,TGTGCCAGCGGACCTTCTCGGGGGGATTCGGGGGATACGCAGTATTTT
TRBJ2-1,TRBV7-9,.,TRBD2,CASSLGVSIREGINNEQFF,TGTGCCAGCAGCTTAGGTGTATCTATCAGGGAGGGAATTAACAATGAGCAGTTCTTC
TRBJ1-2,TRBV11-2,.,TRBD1,CASSSIRDRSYGYTF,TGTGCCAGCAGCTCAATCCGGGACAGGTCATATGGCTACACCTTC
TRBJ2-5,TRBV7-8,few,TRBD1,CASSRIGRGQETQYF,TGTGCCAGCAGCCGCATTGGCAGGGGGCAAGAGACCCAGTACTTC